The T cell receptor (beta chain) described here comes from a study of identical twins (dated by TCRdb to the mid-2010s). In the study overall: To test whether fetal clonotypes persist, this study deep-sequenced TCR alpha and beta repertoires from monozygotic twins, from unrelated adults of various ages, and from cord blood. To rule out contamination, replicate twin experiments were performed at different times with different library preparation protocols. Overall study outcomes, separate from this receptor: In monozygotic twins, recombination models systematically underestimated out-of-frame TCR alpha sharing, but the models matched the sharing seen between unrelated individuals. Because the same donors could not be followed over many years, the conclusions depended on cross-sectional statistical analysis. Abundant cord blood beta clonotypes had fewer insertions, young adult naive repertoires showed a similar but weaker trend, and memory repertoires showed no such trend. Out-of-frame TCR alpha sequences shared between twins showed an excess of low generation-probability sequences compared with coincidental sharing between unrelated individuals. Zero-insertion analyses could be partly confounded by invariant T cells such as MAIT and iNKT, though diverse VJ usage argued against such confounding for most clonotypes. Excess twin sharing in beta out-of-frame sequences was weaker because fewer shared sequences lowered the signal-to-noise ratio.

The CDR3 contains 17 residues, cysteine and phenylalanine counted. Left in the record is the CDR3 DNA by itself, 51 bases read in frame from the first base. Here V drops 5 bases and J drops 0 bases, and the junction holds 6 bases not matched to any gene. Taken from the germline V gene, the CDR1 and CDR2 loops are SGHAT and FQNNGV. This clonotype was observed a few times. Its antigen remains unidentified. One base away there is no much larger clone; base qualities are not given. Only healthy Caucasian donors were included. Libraries were made using 5' RACE. The sequencing machine was an Illumina HiSeq 2000. A universal primer binding site was introduced by template switching, and a unique molecular identifier was present in the final cDNA, enabling accurate counting of TCR cDNA molecules. Specific primers in the conserved constant-segment region were used to synthesize first-strand cDNA for the TCR alpha and beta chains. To control for contamination, each cDNA library was double barcoded with a SMART-Mk sample barcode plus Illumina barcodes. Two successive PCR steps introduced TruSeq adapter sequences along with Illumina sample barcodes. The TCR alpha and beta cDNA libraries were sequenced on the Illumina HiSeq platform using custom primers. The paper's processing steps were these. Unique molecular identifiers were extracted from raw reads with MiGEC, and CDR3 positions were determined with MiXCR. For each individual, recombination models were inferred using an EM algorithm with the repgenHMM and IGoR tools. Shared clonotype analysis was performed with the tcR package in R, normalizing sharing by the product of cloneset sizes. To study raw recombination without the effects of thymic and clonal selection, out-of-frame nonproductive sequences were analyzed. The public reads were reanalyzed by TCRdb: fastp trimming at Q25, MiXCR alignment, in-frame beta chains only. Identical CDR3 proteins give one entry, which carries the most common genes and DNA. The V and J calls follow TCRdb's processing rather than the paper's. In all, the sample holds 1.5 million to 2 million distinct CDR3 sequences, and under 35% of those were seen once. About 0.27% of the sample rests with the top ten.

The chain was built from TRBV11-2 and TRBJ2-3, with 12 central nucleotides matching TRBD2. The sequence was collected from a newborn girl in good health. The sequenced material came from cord blood. The CDR3 sequence is CASSPTSGGPSTDTQYF. Here is the DNA: TGTGCCAGCAGCCCGACTAGCGGGGGACCTAGCACAGATACGCAGTATTTT.